Listed below are T cell receptor beta chains from one sample, sequenced in a study of blood T cell repertoires in COVID-19. TCRdb's copy holds only in-frame clones and misses some; the assay was immunoSEQ multiplex PCR. The table includes about 140,000 clones, around nine tenths detected once. The specimen sequenced was peripheral blood. The receptors were sampled from a man aged 55 to 70 with active or convalescent COVID-19. The CDR3 runs from the conserved cysteine through the conserved F or W. Fields, in order: V gene, D gene, J gene, clone size, CDR3 protein, CDR3 DNA. The D gene is left open where the match is weak. Not every row has a clone size; where given, it reads once, few, many or a size class.

v_call: TRBV5-1; d_call: NA; j_call: TRBJ2-3; clone_size: NA; cdr3_aa: CASSIRQGTDTQYF; cdr3_nt: TGCGCCAGCAGCATTCGACAGGGCACAGATACGCAGTATTTT
v_call: TRBV6-2/TRBV6-3; d_call: TRBD2; j_call: TRBJ2-5; clone_size: NA; cdr3_aa: CASSTGLAGAETQYF; cdr3_nt: TGTGCCAGCAGCACAGGACTAGCGGGGGCTGAGACCCAGTACTTC
v_call: TRBV27; d_call: TRBD2; j_call: TRBJ2-7; clone_size: few; cdr3_aa: CASSLSGEGTNEQYF; cdr3_nt: TGTGCCAGCAGTTTATCTGGGGAGGGGACCAACGAGCAGTACTTC
v_call: TRBV10-1; d_call: NA; j_call: TRBJ1-6; clone_size: once; cdr3_aa: CASNPEGAPYNSPLHF; cdr3_nt: TGCGCCAGCAACCCGGAGGGAGCACCCTATAATTCACCCCTCCACTTT
v_call: TRBV5-1; d_call: TRBD1; j_call: TRBJ1-3; clone_size: NA; cdr3_aa: CASSFSGQGDTIYF; cdr3_nt: TGCGCCAGCAGCTTCTCGGGACAGGGGGACACCATATATTTT
v_call: TRBV7-2; d_call: NA; j_call: TRBJ2-3; clone_size: NA; cdr3_aa: CASSLSRTDTQYF; cdr3_nt: TGTGCCAGCAGCTTGAGTCGCACAGATACGCAGTATTTT
v_call: TRBV30; d_call: TRBD1; j_call: TRBJ1-1; clone_size: few; cdr3_aa: CAWNLQGTRGTEAFF; cdr3_nt: TGTGCCTGGAATTTACAGGGGACCAGGGGCACTGAAGCTTTCTTT
v_call: TRBV29-1; d_call: NA; j_call: TRBJ1-5; clone_size: few; cdr3_aa: CSAVNSGQPQHF; cdr3_nt: TGCAGCGCTGTAAATTCGGGGCAGCCCCAGCATTTT
v_call: TRBV28; d_call: NA; j_call: TRBJ2-6; clone_size: NA; cdr3_aa: CASSLRQGQISGANVLTF; cdr3_nt: TGTGCCAGCAGTTTAAGGCAGGGCCAAATCTCTGGGGCCAACGTCCTGACTTTC
v_call: TRBV5-1; d_call: NA; j_call: TRBJ2-3; clone_size: NA; cdr3_aa: CASSLGDSVDTQYF; cdr3_nt: TGCGCCAGCAGCCTGGGCGACAGCGTCGATACGCAGTATTTT
v_call: TRBV5-5; d_call: TRBD1; j_call: TRBJ2-2; clone_size: NA; cdr3_aa: CASSWTGNTGELFF; cdr3_nt: TGTGCCAGCAGTTGGACAGGGAACACCGGGGAGCTGTTTTTT
v_call: TRBV9; d_call: TRBD1; j_call: TRBJ2-2; clone_size: NA; cdr3_aa: CASSPTGVNTGELFF; cdr3_nt: TGTGCCAGCAGCCCTACAGGGGTGAACACCGGGGAGCTGTTTTTT
v_call: TRBV12-3/TRBV12-4; d_call: NA; j_call: TRBJ2-7; clone_size: NA; cdr3_aa: CASRQASYEQYF; cdr3_nt: TGTGCCAGCAGACAGGCCTCCTACGAGCAGTACTTC
v_call: TRBV27; d_call: TRBD1; j_call: TRBJ1-4; clone_size: once; cdr3_aa: CASSLQGYATNEKLFF; cdr3_nt: TGTGCCAGCAGCCTACAGGGGTATGCAACTAATGAAAAACTGTTTTTT
v_call: TRBV28; d_call: NA; j_call: TRBJ1-2; clone_size: NA; cdr3_aa: CASSLAHRDYGYTF; cdr3_nt: TGTGCCAGCAGTTTGGCCCACAGGGACTATGGCTACACCTTC
v_call: TRBV29-1; d_call: TRBD2; j_call: TRBJ2-1; clone_size: NA; cdr3_aa: CSVERGVNEQFF; cdr3_nt: TGCAGCGTCGAGCGGGGGGTAAATGAGCAGTTCTTC
v_call: TRBV5-4; d_call: TRBD1; j_call: TRBJ2-7; clone_size: NA; cdr3_aa: CASSPKDRGSYEQYF; cdr3_nt: TGTGCCAGCAGCCCGAAGGACAGGGGCTCCTACGAGCAGTACTTC
v_call: TRBV19; d_call: TRBD1; j_call: TRBJ1-5; clone_size: NA; cdr3_aa: CASILTGGMNSNQPQHF; cdr3_nt: TGTGCCAGTATCCTGACAGGGGGGATGAATAGCAATCAGCCCCAGCATTTT
v_call: TRBV1; d_call: NA; j_call: TRBJ2-3; clone_size: NA; cdr3_aa: CTSSPQNSCTDTQYF; cdr3_nt: TGCACCAGCAGTCCACAGAATAGTTGCACAGATACGCAGTATTTT
v_call: TRBV29-1; d_call: TRBD2; j_call: TRBJ2-4; clone_size: NA; cdr3_aa: CSVVSGRDIQYF; cdr3_nt: TGCAGCGTTGTTTCGGGGAGGGACATTCAGTACTTC
v_call: TRBV19; d_call: NA; j_call: TRBJ2-7; clone_size: NA; cdr3_aa: CASSIRGAFVYEQYF; cdr3_nt: TGTGCCAGTAGTATCCGGGGGGCTTTTGTCTACGAGCAGTACTTC
v_call: TRBV28; d_call: NA; j_call: TRBJ2-5; clone_size: NA; cdr3_aa: CASSNFAGYGLGETQYF; cdr3_nt: TGTGCCAGCAGTAATTTCGCAGGGTACGGTTTAGGAGAGACCCAGTACTTC
v_call: TRBV9; d_call: TRBD2; j_call: TRBJ2-3; clone_size: NA; cdr3_aa: CASSVRSWQLAGRDTQYF; cdr3_nt: TGTGCCAGCAGCGTAAGGTCGTGGCAACTAGCGGGGAGAGATACGCAGTATTTT
v_call: TRBV28; d_call: NA; j_call: TRBJ2-7; clone_size: NA; cdr3_aa: CASRNERGSYEQYF; cdr3_nt: TGTGCCAGCAGAAACGAACGGGGGTCCTACGAGCAGTACTTC
v_call: TRBV5-1; d_call: NA; j_call: TRBJ1-1; clone_size: NA; cdr3_aa: CASSTGSRTEAFF; cdr3_nt: TGCGCCAGCAGCACAGGGTCCCGGACTGAAGCTTTCTTT
v_call: TRBV10-3; d_call: NA; j_call: TRBJ1-4; clone_size: NA; cdr3_aa: CAIRPDRYNEKLFF; cdr3_nt: TGTGCCATCAGGCCGGACAGATATAATGAAAAACTGTTTTTT
v_call: TRBV2; d_call: TRBD1; j_call: TRBJ1-6; clone_size: NA; cdr3_aa: CASSPLRGGGSPLHF; cdr3_nt: TGTGCCAGCAGTCCCTTGAGAGGGGGCGGTTCACCCCTCCACTTT
v_call: TRBV2; d_call: TRBD2; j_call: TRBJ2-7; clone_size: NA; cdr3_aa: CASSEAKGAGAYEQYF; cdr3_nt: TGTGCCAGCAGTGAAGCGAAAGGAGCGGGAGCCTACGAGCAGTACTTC
v_call: TRBV28; d_call: NA; j_call: TRBJ2-1; clone_size: NA; cdr3_aa: CASSAGTSHLQFF; cdr3_nt: TGTGCCAGCAGTGCAGGGACATCACATCTGCAGTTCTTC
v_call: TRBV6-1; d_call: NA; j_call: TRBJ1-2; clone_size: NA; cdr3_aa: CASSEATNAYGYTF; cdr3_nt: TGTGCCAGCAGTGAAGCGACAAACGCCTATGGCTACACCTTC
v_call: TRBV9; d_call: TRBD1; j_call: TRBJ2-2; clone_size: NA; cdr3_aa: CASSGRQGLETGELFF; cdr3_nt: TGTGCCAGCAGCGGAAGACAGGGTCTGGAAACCGGGGAGCTGTTTTTT
v_call: TRBV4-1; d_call: TRBD2; j_call: TRBJ2-3; clone_size: NA; cdr3_aa: CASSQDAAGGPLGTDTQYF; cdr3_nt: TGCGCCAGCAGCCAAGATGCAGCGGGGGGGCCTCTCGGCACAGATACGCAGTATTTT
v_call: TRBV18; d_call: TRBD1; j_call: TRBJ2-7; clone_size: NA; cdr3_aa: CASSRSPGQATYEQYF; cdr3_nt: TGTGCCAGCTCCCGCTCCCCGGGACAGGCCACCTACGAGCAGTACTTC
v_call: TRBV28; d_call: NA; j_call: TRBJ1-5; clone_size: NA; cdr3_aa: CASSPNTGSNQPQHF; cdr3_nt: TGTGCCAGCAGCCCTAATACAGGGAGCAATCAGCCCCAGCATTTT
v_call: TRBV30; d_call: TRBD1; j_call: TRBJ2-7; clone_size: NA; cdr3_aa: CAWSQQGAHEQYF; cdr3_nt: TGTGCCTGGAGTCAACAGGGGGCGCACGAGCAGTACTTC
v_call: TRBV27; d_call: NA; j_call: TRBJ1-2; clone_size: NA; cdr3_aa: CASSNRNYGYTF; cdr3_nt: TGTGCCAGCAGTAACAGAAACTATGGCTACACCTTC
v_call: TRBV7-9; d_call: NA; j_call: TRBJ2-7; clone_size: once; cdr3_aa: CASSQGAGFVPYEQYF; cdr3_nt: TGTGCCAGCAGCCAAGGGGCAGGATTCGTCCCCTACGAGCAGTACTTC
v_call: TRBV11-2; d_call: NA; j_call: TRBJ2-5; clone_size: NA; cdr3_aa: CASSLSGVGWGTQYF; cdr3_nt: TGTGCCAGCAGCTTATCCGGGGTGGGTTGGGGGACCCAGTACTTC
v_call: TRBV4-2; d_call: NA; j_call: TRBJ2-7; clone_size: NA; cdr3_aa: CASSQDSRGLYEQYF; cdr3_nt: TGTGCCAGCAGCCAAGATTCCAGGGGCCTGTACGAGCAGTACTTC
v_call: TRBV3-1/TRBV3-2; d_call: NA; j_call: TRBJ1-5; clone_size: NA; cdr3_aa: CASSQDGDQPQHF; cdr3_nt: TGTGCCAGCAGCCAAGATGGAGATCAGCCCCAGCATTTT
v_call: TRBV24-1; d_call: NA; j_call: TRBJ1-5; clone_size: NA; cdr3_aa: CATSDSFTGRNQPQHF; cdr3_nt: TGTGCCACCAGTGATTCGTTCACAGGGCGGAATCAGCCCCAGCATTTT
v_call: TRBV4-3; d_call: TRBD2; j_call: TRBJ2-5; clone_size: once; cdr3_aa: CASSQGTSGSTETQYF; cdr3_nt: TGCGCCAGCAGCCAAGGGACTAGCGGGAGTACAGAGACCCAGTACTTC
v_call: TRBV3-1/TRBV3-2; d_call: NA; j_call: TRBJ2-1; clone_size: NA; cdr3_aa: CASSPFAGGYNEQFF; cdr3_nt: TGTGCCAGCAGCCCCTTCGCCGGGGGCTACAATGAGCAGTTCTTC
v_call: TRBV6-5; d_call: NA; j_call: TRBJ1-6; clone_size: once; cdr3_aa: CASSIYRANSPLHF; cdr3_nt: TGTGCCAGCAGTATTTACAGGGCTAATTCACCCCTCCACTTT
v_call: TRBV3-1/TRBV3-2; d_call: NA; j_call: TRBJ2-7; clone_size: NA; cdr3_aa: CASSPYHGGEQYF; cdr3_nt: TGTGCCAGCAGCCCCTACCACGGGGGCGAGCAGTACTTC
v_call: TRBV28; d_call: NA; j_call: TRBJ2-3; clone_size: NA; cdr3_aa: CASSTVHTDTQYF; cdr3_nt: TGTGCCAGCTCGACAGTTCACACAGATACGCAGTATTTT
v_call: TRBV28; d_call: TRBD2; j_call: TRBJ2-3; clone_size: NA; cdr3_aa: CASSPLAGGADTQYF; cdr3_nt: TGTGCCAGCAGTCCCCTGGCGGGGGGCGCAGATACGCAGTATTTT
v_call: TRBV5-1; d_call: TRBD1; j_call: TRBJ1-1; clone_size: once; cdr3_aa: CASSLGQGAGNTEAFF; cdr3_nt: TGCGCCAGCAGCTTGGGACAGGGGGCCGGGAACACTGAAGCTTTCTTT
v_call: TRBV7-9; d_call: TRBD1; j_call: TRBJ2-7; clone_size: NA; cdr3_aa: CASSPGTGGYEQYF; cdr3_nt: TGTGCCAGCAGCCCCGGGACAGGGGGGTACGAGCAGTACTTC
v_call: TRBV7-3; d_call: NA; j_call: TRBJ1-5; clone_size: NA; cdr3_aa: CASSFTNQPQHF; cdr3_nt: TGTGCCAGCAGCTTTACTAATCAGCCCCAGCATTTT
v_call: TRBV4-3; d_call: TRBD1; j_call: TRBJ1-2; clone_size: NA; cdr3_aa: CASSQLIRDRGHGYTF; cdr3_nt: TGCGCCAGCAGCCAACTGATCCGGGACAGGGGCCATGGCTACACCTTC
v_call: TRBV7-9; d_call: NA; j_call: TRBJ1-1; clone_size: NA; cdr3_aa: CASSLGAGAAEAFF; cdr3_nt: TGTGCCAGCAGCTTAGGGGCGGGGGCCGCTGAAGCTTTCTTT